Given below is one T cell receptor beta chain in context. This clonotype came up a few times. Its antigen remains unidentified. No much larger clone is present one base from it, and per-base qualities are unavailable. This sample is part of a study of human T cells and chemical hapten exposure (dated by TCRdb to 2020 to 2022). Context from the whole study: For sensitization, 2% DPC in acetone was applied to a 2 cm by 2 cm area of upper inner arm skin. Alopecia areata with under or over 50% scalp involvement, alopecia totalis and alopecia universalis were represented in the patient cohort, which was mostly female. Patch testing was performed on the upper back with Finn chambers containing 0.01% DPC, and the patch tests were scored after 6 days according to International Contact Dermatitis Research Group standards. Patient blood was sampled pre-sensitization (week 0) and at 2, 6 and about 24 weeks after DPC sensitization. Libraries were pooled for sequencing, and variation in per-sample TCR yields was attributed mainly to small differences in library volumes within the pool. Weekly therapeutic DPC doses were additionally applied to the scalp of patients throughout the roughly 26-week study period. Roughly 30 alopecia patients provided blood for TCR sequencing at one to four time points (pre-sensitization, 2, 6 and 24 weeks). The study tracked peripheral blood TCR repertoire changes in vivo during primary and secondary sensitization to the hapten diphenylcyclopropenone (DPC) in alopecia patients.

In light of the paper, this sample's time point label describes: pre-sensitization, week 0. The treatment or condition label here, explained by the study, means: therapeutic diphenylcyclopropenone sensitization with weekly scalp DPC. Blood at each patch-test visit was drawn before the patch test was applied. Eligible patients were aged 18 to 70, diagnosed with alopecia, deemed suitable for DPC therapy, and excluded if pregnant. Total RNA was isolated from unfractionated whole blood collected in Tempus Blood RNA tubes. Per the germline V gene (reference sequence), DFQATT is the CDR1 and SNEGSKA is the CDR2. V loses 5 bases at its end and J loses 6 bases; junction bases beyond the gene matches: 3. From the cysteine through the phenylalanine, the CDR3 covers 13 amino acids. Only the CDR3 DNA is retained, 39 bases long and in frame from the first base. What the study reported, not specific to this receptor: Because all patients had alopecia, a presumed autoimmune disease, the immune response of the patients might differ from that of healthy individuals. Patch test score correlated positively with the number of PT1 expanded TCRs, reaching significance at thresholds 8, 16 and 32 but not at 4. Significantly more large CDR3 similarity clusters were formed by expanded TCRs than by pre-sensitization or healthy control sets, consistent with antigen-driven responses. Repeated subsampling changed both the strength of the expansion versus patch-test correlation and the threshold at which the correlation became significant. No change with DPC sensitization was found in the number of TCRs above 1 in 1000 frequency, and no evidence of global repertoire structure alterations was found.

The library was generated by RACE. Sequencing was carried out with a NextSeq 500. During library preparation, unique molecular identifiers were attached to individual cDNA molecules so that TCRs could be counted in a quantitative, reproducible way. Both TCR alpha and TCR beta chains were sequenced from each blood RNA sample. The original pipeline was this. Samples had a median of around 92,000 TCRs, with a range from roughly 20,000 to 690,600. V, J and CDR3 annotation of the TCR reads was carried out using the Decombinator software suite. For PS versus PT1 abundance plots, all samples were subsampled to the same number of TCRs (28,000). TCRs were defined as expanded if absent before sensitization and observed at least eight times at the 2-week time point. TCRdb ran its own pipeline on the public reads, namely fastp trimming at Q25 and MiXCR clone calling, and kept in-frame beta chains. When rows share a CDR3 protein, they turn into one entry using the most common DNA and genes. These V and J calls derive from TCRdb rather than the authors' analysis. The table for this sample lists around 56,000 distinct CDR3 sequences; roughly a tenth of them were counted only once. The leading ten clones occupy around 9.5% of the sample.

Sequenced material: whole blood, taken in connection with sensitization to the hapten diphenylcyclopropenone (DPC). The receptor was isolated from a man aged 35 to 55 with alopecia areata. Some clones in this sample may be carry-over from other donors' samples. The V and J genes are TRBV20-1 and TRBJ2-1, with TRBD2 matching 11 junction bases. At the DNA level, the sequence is TGCAGTGCTCTAGCGGGAGGATTCAATGAGCAGTTCTTC. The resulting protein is CSALAGGFNEQFF.